These 15 T cell receptor beta chains were sequenced from one sample in a study of cytomegalovirus exposure and HLA in healthy donors. Only in-frame clones appear in the TCRdb table, and some are missing; sequencing was by immunoSEQ multiplex PCR. The repertoire holds a few hundred thousand clones, with more than 80% as singletons. The sequenced sample consisted of PBMCs. These receptors all stem from a woman under 30 in good health and CMV-seronegative.

The V gene is TRBV27, the J gene TRBJ2-1, with 10 bases aligning to TRBD2. Germline-derived CDR1 and CDR2 are MNHEY and SMNVEV (reference sequence). The V gene end was trimmed by 5 bases and the J gene end by 0 bases; junction bases not matched to a gene: 7. There are 17 residues in the CDR3. CDR3 amino acids: CASSPGLAVSSYNEQFF. As DNA, the CDR3 is TGTGCCAGCAGTCCCGGACTAGCGGTAAGCTCCTACAATGAGCAGTTCTTC.

The gene calls are TRBV10-3 and TRBJ2-7; 11 bases align to TRBD1. This CDR3 contains 14 residues. Germline CDR1 and CDR2: ENHRY and SYGVKD. Germline trimming cut 6 bases from V and 7 bases from J; bases unmatched to any gene: 8. The CDR3 is CAIRDGQGAREQYF. The CDR3, as DNA: TGTGCCATCAGGGATGGACAGGGGGCCAGAGAGCAGTACTTC.

This chain connects TRBV7-2 to TRBJ2-7; D is unclear. The germline V and J ends were trimmed by 0 bases and 0 bases, with 9 bases remaining between them. The V gene's germline CDR1 is SGHTA and CDR2 FQGNSA. This CDR3 is built from 15 residues. CDR3 sequence (DNA): TGTGCCAGCAGCTTAGCATTGGGCAGCTCCTACGAGCAGTACTTC. Residues: CASSLALGSSYEQYF.

This chain joins TRBV4-1 and TRBJ2-5; D might be TRBD1 (5 bases). V shed 1 base and J shed 5 bases, with 14 bases lying between them. Germline lookup yields CDR1 MGHRA and CDR2 YSYEKL. This CDR3 has 15 residues. The CDR3 DNA reads TGCGCCAGCAGCCAAGGGCTGTGGGGCTCGGAGACCCAGTACTTC. This gives the protein CASSQGLWGSETQYF.

The chain recombines TRBV30 with TRBJ1-1, with a possible D match to TRBD1 (6 bases). The germline gives CDR1 GTSNPN, CDR2 SVGIG (reference sequence). The V end was cut by 4 bases, the J end by 0 bases, with 9 bases between. The CDR3 has 13 residues. The CDR3 sequence: CAWKQGLNTEAFF. DNA for the CDR3: TGTGCCTGGAAACAGGGACTGAACACTGAAGCTTTCTTT. Variable domain in full (rest from reference TRBV30 and TRBJ1-1): SQTIHQWPATLVQPVGSPLSLECTVEGTSNPNLYWYRQAAGRGLQLLFYSVGIGQISSEVPQNLSASRPQDRQFILSSKKLLLSDSGFYLCAWKQGLNTEAFFGQGTRLTVV.

The chain has TRBV27 and TRBJ2-7; perhaps TRBD2 as D (5 bases). This CDR3 spans 16 amino acids. V lost 0 bases and J 0 bases, leaving 12 bases between the germline ends. Germline loops: CDR1 MNHEY, CDR2 SMNVEV (reference sequence). This chain's CDR3 is CASSLSPRVISYEQYF. CDR3 bases: TGTGCCAGCAGTTTATCCCCGCGGGTAATCTCCTACGAGCAGTACTTC.

CDR3 sequence: CASGQGALYF. The CDR3 DNA follows: TGTGCCAGCGGGCAGGGGGCACTGTACTTC. The genes are TRBV7-2 and TRBJ2-7; 8 bases line up with TRBD1. The CDR3 length is 10 residues. Germline values: CDR1 SGHTA, CDR2 FQGNSA. The J segment lost 12 bases and the V segment lost 8 bases, leaving 6 bases of the junction unmatched.

This clone was seen a single time. This sequence joins TRBV27 and TRBJ1-4; 7 nucleotides align to TRBD1. The CDR3 covers 15 residues. Germline V lookup: CDR1 MNHEY, CDR2 SMNVEV (reference sequence). J was trimmed by 4 bases and V by 5 bases; bases with no gene match: 7. This CDR3 reads CASSLNRGLNEKLFF. The CDR3 DNA reads as TGTGCCAGCAGTCTCAACAGGGGTCTTAATGAAAAACTGTTTTTT.

The CDR3 DNA reads as TGTGCCAGCAGTTTGTACAGGGGACCGAACACCGGGGAGCTGTTTTTT. Protein sequence: CASSLYRGPNTGELFF. The chain joins TRBV27 to TRBJ2-2, with 7 bases aligning to TRBD1. The ends lost 3 bases at V and 0 bases at J; junction bases unmatched: 4. Germline V gives CDR1 MNHEY, CDR2 SMNVEV (reference sequence). This CDR3 spans 16 amino acids.

The V and J genes are TRBV28 and TRBJ2-1, with 10 bases identical to TRBD1. This CDR3 contains 15 residues. The trim removed 5 bases at V and 4 bases at J, leaving 5 bases unmatched. Germline assignment: CDR1 MDHEN and CDR2 SYDVKM. As DNA, the CDR3 is TGTGCCAGCAGTCCAGGGACAGGGGCTTACAATGAGCAGTTCTTC. The encoded protein is CASSPGTGAYNEQFF.

The rearrangement joins TRBV6-5 to TRBJ1-3; D unresolved. Trimming stripped 0 bases from V and 0 bases from J, with 9 bases between. Germline V CDR1 and CDR2: MNHEY, SVGAGI. The CDR3 runs 16 residues. CDR3 nucleotides: TGTGCCAGCAGTTACTCGGTCGGGGACTCTGGAAACACCATATATTTT. Protein: CASSYSVGDSGNTIYF.

The V and J genes are TRBV6-5 and TRBJ2-7; D perhaps matches TRBD2 (6 bases). CDR3 length: 15 residues. Germline V gives CDR1 MNHEY, CDR2 SVGAGI. V dropped 6 bases and J dropped 3 bases, with 18 bases sitting between them. The CDR3 bases are TGTGCCAGCAGCCGGGGGACGCCCACCCGCTACGAGCAGTACTTC. Translating gives CASSRGTPTRYEQYF.

This clone was counted a few times. The genes are TRBV5-1 and TRBJ2-6; D might be TRBD2 (6 bases). CDR1 SGHRS and CDR2 YFSETQ come from the germline V gene. Trimming took off 4 bases at V and 0 bases at J, with 8 bases between the two ends. This CDR3 is built from 15 residues. CDR3 loop: CASSPEGSGANVLTF. The CDR3 region has the DNA TGCGCCAGCAGCCCGGAGGGCTCTGGGGCCAACGTCCTGACTTTC.

CDR3 loop: CASSSSGEEVYGYTF. CDR3 nucleotides: TGTGCCAGCAGCTCCTCGGGGGAGGAGGTCTATGGCTACACCTTC. V gene TRBV5-6 combines with J gene TRBJ1-2; tentative D call: TRBD1 (5 bases). The germline CDR1 and CDR2 sequences are SGHDT and YYEEEE. Trimming left V 3 bases short and J 4 bases short, with 16 bases between. This CDR3 region has 15 residues.

The genes are TRBV27 and TRBJ1-2; possibly TRBD1 for D (6 bases). This CDR3 has 14 amino acids. Between the trimmed V and J ends, which lost 2 bases and 8 bases, there was a span of 15 bases. Germline CDR1 and CDR2: MNHEY and SMNVEV (reference sequence). This CDR3 is CASSLVWGLVGYTF. In DNA form, the CDR3 reads TGTGCCAGCAGTTTAGTGTGGGGGCTCGTCGGCTACACCTTC.